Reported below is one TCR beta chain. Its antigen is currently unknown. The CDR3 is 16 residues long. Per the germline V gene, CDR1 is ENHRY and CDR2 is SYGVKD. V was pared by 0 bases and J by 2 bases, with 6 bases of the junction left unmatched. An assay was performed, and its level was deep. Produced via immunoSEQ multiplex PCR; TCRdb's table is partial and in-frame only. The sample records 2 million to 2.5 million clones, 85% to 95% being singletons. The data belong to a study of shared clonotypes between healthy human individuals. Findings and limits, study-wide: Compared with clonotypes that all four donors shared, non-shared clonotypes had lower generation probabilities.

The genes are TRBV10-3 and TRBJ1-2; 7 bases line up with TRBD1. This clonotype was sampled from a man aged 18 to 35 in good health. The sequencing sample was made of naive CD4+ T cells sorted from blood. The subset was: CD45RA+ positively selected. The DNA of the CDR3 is TGTGCCATCAGTGAGTCGGACAGGAGTGGGAACTATGGCTACACCTTC. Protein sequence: CAISESDRSGNYGYTF.